This T cell receptor (beta chain) appears in the sequencing data of a study of regulatory T cells in long-lasting Graves disease. Study-wide points: Clonotypes that were public and shared totalled about 2,500 in persistent patients versus 966 in new patients. Patients with persistent disease showed a bias toward TRBV28, TRBJ1-2 and TRBJ2-5. Newly diagnosed Graves' patients had higher TCR diversity than persistent ones.

CDR3 regions were amplified by Arm-PCR using iRepertoire HTBI primers to build TCR beta libraries. TCRdb reanalysed the multiplex PCR reads using MiXCR and keeps one entry per CDR3 protein. The sample lists 350,000 to 450,000 distinct CDR3 sequences; roughly 23% were seen once. Time point indicated: persistent/refractory GD, antithyroid drugs over 5 years with positive TRAb. Making the TCR library involved RNA that had been extracted from PBMCs. This clonotype came up a few times. Antigen unknown. CDR3 size: 16 residues. Germline CDR1 DFQATT, CDR2 SNEGSKA (reference sequence). Trimming pared 3 bases from V and 0 bases from J, leaving 12 bases between.

Material: peripheral blood mononuclear cells (PBMCs), obtained when the disease was refractory, from a patient treated with antithyroid drugs. The rearrangement joins TRBV20-1 to TRBJ1-6, with D unresolved. The receptor's source is a female donor with Graves disease. The CDR3 spells CSARDYGSSYNSPLHF. Here the CDR3 DNA reads TGCAGTGCTAGGGACTACGGGAGCTCCTATAATTCACCCCTCCACTTT.